This passage covers 18 T cell receptor beta chains from one sample sequenced in a study of breast tumors, draining lymph nodes, adjacent tissues. Samples came from axillary lymph nodes draining the breast cancer. TCRdb passed the multiplex PCR reads through MiXCR, listing each CDR3 protein once. This table holds under 110,000 distinct CDR3 sequences, roughly 33% found once. The sample taken for sequencing was axillary lymph node tissue. Source of these receptors: a female donor with breast cancer. Some clones in this sample may be carry-over from other donors' samples.

The gene calls are TRBV29-1 and TRBJ2-1, with D possibly TRBD2 on 6 matching bases. There are 14 residues in the CDR3. CDR1 and CDR2 from the germline V gene are SQVTM and ANQGSEA. V gave up 3 bases and J gave up 4 bases, with 13 bases separating them. CDR3 region: CSVEVGGTYNEQFF. CDR3 bases: TGCAGCGTTGAGGTGGGGGGTACTTACAATGAGCAGTTCTTC.

This clonotype was recorded many times. CDR3 in amino acids: CASSQDHDLLYGYTF. The CDR3 nucleotides read TGCGCCAGCAGCCAAGATCACGACCTCCTCTACGGCTACACCTTC. The V gene is TRBV4-3, the J gene TRBJ1-2, with D unclear. Germline V lookup: CDR1 LGHNA, CDR2 YSLEER. V gave up 0 bases and J gave up 8 bases, with 16 bases separating them. The CDR3 covers 15 residues.

There are many counts of this clonotype. This chain uses TRBV12-1 with TRBJ1-3. TRBV12-1 is flagged as a pseudogene. The CDR3 length is 15 residues. The CDR3 sequence: CASRPAHGSGNTIYF. CDR3 coding DNA: TGTGCCAGCAGACCAGCGCATGGTTCAGGAAACACCATATATTTT.

This clonotype was detected many times. This chain connects TRBV25-1 to TRBJ1-4; no firm D call. The CDR3 runs to 16 residues. CDR1 is MGHDK, CDR2 SYGVNS, per germline. V was clipped by 2 bases and J by 2 bases, with 12 bases between them. The CDR3 protein is CASSEHTRWTNEKLFF. CDR3 nucleotide sequence: TGTGCCAGCAGTGAACACACCAGGTGGACTAATGAAAAACTGTTTTTT.

This clonotype was seen ten or more times. V gene TRBV28 combines with J gene TRBJ1-2; unclear D gene. Deletions cut 6 bases from V and 1 base from J, with 12 bases between. The V gene's germline CDR1 is MDHEN and CDR2 SYDVKM. This CDR3 has 14 residues. The CDR3 DNA is TGTGCCAGCAGGCCCGGTCTCTTTAACTATGGCTACACCTTC. Encoded protein: CASRPGLFNYGYTF.

A remark on this clonotype: The CDR3 carries no conserved terminal phenylalanine or tryptophan, so it likely arises from a read error. No DNA is shown, since the ends of the CDR3 on it are uncertain; the CDR3 is the one TCRdb lists. The chain links TRBV9 to TRBJ1-2; the D call of TRBD1 is as the table states it, not checked on the DNA. With termini counted, the CDR3 has 15 amino acids. Germline CDR1 SGDLS, CDR2 YYNGEE. The CDR3 loop is CASSPGRGSSYGYAL.

Ten or more counts support this clonotype. The V and J genes are TRBV7-3 and TRBJ1-4; D is undetermined. This CDR3 is 14 amino acids long. The V gene's germline CDR1 is SGHTA and CDR2 FQGTGA. V was trimmed by 3 bases and J by 6 bases, leaving 11 bases between them. CDR3 coding DNA: TGTGCCAGCAGCTTCGCAAGGGCAGATGAAAAACTGTTTTTT. This gives the protein CASSFARADEKLFF. The full variable domain, rest sourced from reference TRBV7-3 and TRBJ1-4, is GAGVSQTPSNKVTEKGKYVELRCDPISGHTALYWYRQSLGQGPEFLIYFQGTGAADDSGLPNDRFFAVRPEGSVSTLKIQRTERGDSAVYLCASSFARADEKLFFGSGTQLSVL.

This clonotype was picked up many times. The rearrangement links TRBV5-6 to TRBJ1-6; D remains ambiguous. The CDR3 covers 12 residues. Germline CDR1 reads SGHDT; CDR2 reads YYEEEE. Trimming shortened V by 4 bases and J by 6 bases, and 5 bases separated the two germline ends. Written as DNA, the CDR3 is TGTGCCAGCAGCCTACCTAATTCACCCCTCCACTTT. The encoded protein is CASSLPNSPLHF.

This clonotype was counted at least ten times. The genes are TRBV7-6 and TRBJ2-5; perhaps D is TRBD1 or TRBD2 (6 bases each). CDR3 length equals 16 residues. V shed 3 bases and J shed 2 bases, with 16 bases lying between them. The germline V gene encodes CDR1 SGHVS and CDR2 FNYEAQ. The CDR3 is CASSFRTDGGQETQYF. The DNA for the CDR3 is TGTGCCAGCAGCTTTAGGACAGATGGAGGGCAAGAGACCCAGTACTTC.

This clonotype was picked up many times. The chain combines TRBV3-1 with TRBJ1-3; TRBD1 aligns across 8 bases. Germline values: CDR1 LGHDT, CDR2 YNNKEL (reference sequence). With V trimmed by 0 bases and J by 4 bases, 8 bases remained unmatched. CDR3 length equals 17 residues. The CDR3: CASSQDIQGARGNTIYF. CDR3 in DNA: TGTGCCAGCAGCCAAGATATCCAGGGGGCGCGAGGAAACACCATATATTTT.

This clonotype showed up many times. The chain has TRBV3-1 and TRBJ2-7; 10 nucleotides agree with TRBD1. The CDR3 covers 15 residues. CDR1 and CDR2 (germline): LGHDT, YNNKEL (reference sequence). The J segment lost 4 bases and the V segment lost 4 bases, leaving 7 bases of the junction unmatched. The chain's CDR3 is CASSPNPGQGYEQYF. DNA of the CDR3: TGTGCCAGCAGCCCAAATCCGGGACAGGGGTACGAGCAGTACTTC.

A word on this clonotype: Since the CDR3 does not end with the conserved phenylalanine or tryptophan, this likely comes from a read error. The CDR3 loop reads CASSGDFRSYEQYL. CDR3 sequence (DNA): TGTGCCAGCAGCGGGGACTTCCGCTCTTACGAGCAGTACCTC. The rearrangement joins TRBV7-8 to TRBJ2-7; maybe TRBD2 (6 bases). The CDR3 runs to 14 residues. Trimming pared 5 bases from V and 4 bases from J, leaving 15 bases between. CDR1 is SGHVS, CDR2 FQNEAQ, per germline.

This chain links TRBV9 with TRBJ1-1; 7 bases match TRBD1. The CDR3 is made up of 14 amino acids. V lost 6 bases to trimming and J lost 4 bases; unmatched junction nucleotides: 9. Germline V CDR1 and CDR2: SGDLS, YYNGEE. The CDR3 sequence is CASTLGAGGTEAFF. CDR3 DNA sequence: TGTGCCAGCACCCTTGGGGCAGGGGGCACTGAAGCTTTCTTT.

This chain connects TRBV9 to TRBJ2-5; no clear D. V was cut by 0 bases and J by 1 base, with 4 bases left in between. The CDR3 runs to 13 residues. The germline CDR1 and CDR2 sequences are SGDLS and YYNGEE. The CDR3 here is CASSVGPQETQYF. CDR3 bases: TGTGCCAGCAGCGTAGGGCCCCAAGAGACCCAGTACTTC.

On this clonotype itself: The missing conserved phenylalanine or tryptophan at the end of this CDR3 makes a read error likely. J is TRBJ2-7 and V is TRBV15; TRBD1 might be the D (6 bases). Germline V gene sequence: CDR1 LNHNV, CDR2 YYDKDF (reference sequence). The CDR3 runs 16 residues. The CDR3 is CATSRFRTATSYEQYL. As DNA, the CDR3 is TGCGCCACCAGCAGATTTAGGACAGCCACCTCCTACGAGCAGTACCTC.

This clonotype was observed many times. The rearrangement joins TRBV2 to TRBJ1-2; 7 bases are shared with TRBD1. The CDR3 totals 12 residues. Germline V CDR1 and CDR2: SNHLY, FYNNEI. V shed 5 bases and J 6 bases; nucleotides not matched to a gene: 3. The CDR3 sequence: CASSQQGNGYTF. CDR3 DNA: TGTGCCAGCAGTCAACAGGGGAATGGCTACACCTTC. Full variable domain (outside the CDR3, taken from reference TRBV2 and TRBJ1-2): EPEVTQTPSHQVTQMGQEVILRCVPISNHLYFYWYRQILGQKVEFLVSFYNNEISEKSEIFDDQFSVERPDGSNFTLKIRSTKLEDSAMYFCASSQQGNGYTFGSGTRLTVV.

This clonotype was recorded a few times. Given a much more abundant clone one base away, this may be a read error. The V gene is TRBV11-1, the J gene TRBJ2-7; D may be TRBD1 (6 bases). Germline CDR1 SGHAT, CDR2 FQDESV (reference sequence). The CDR3 totals 15 residues. The chain's CDR3 is CASSALTGTLYEQHF. DNA for the CDR3: TGTGCCAGCAGCGCTCTCACAGGGACCCTCTACGAGCAGCACTTC. Full variable domain (rest looked up from reference TRBV11-1 and TRBJ2-7): EAEVAQSPRYKITEKSQAVAFWCDPISGHATLYWYRQILGQGPELLVQFQDESVVDDSQLPKDRFSAERLKGVDSTLKIQPAELGDSAMYLCASSALTGTLYEQHFGPGTRLTVT.

The table lists this clonotype with many counts. The CDR3 sequence: CASSMETQYF. CDR3 bases: TGTGCCAGTAGTATGGAGACCCAGTACTTC. The chain links TRBV19 to TRBJ2-5; D unresolved. The CDR3 covers 10 residues. Trimming removed 3 bases from V and 5 bases from J, with 1 base in between. CDR1 is LNHDA and CDR2 is SQIVND in the germline V gene (reference sequence).